This is a list of T cell receptor beta chains from one sample in a study of vaccination effects on CD4 cells after COVID-19. The antigens these receptors bind are not known. TCRdb keeps only in-frame clones here, not all; method: immunoSEQ multiplex PCR. Among 25,000 to 30,000 clones listed, roughly 70% were seen once. The material sequenced was CD4+ T cells from PBMCs cultured with HCoV-NL63 spike peptides, taken after COVID-19 vaccination. The receptors shown here come from a human donor who received a COVID-19 vaccine. The CDR3 runs from the conserved cysteine through the conserved F or W. The order of the fields is V gene, J gene, D gene, CDR3 DNA, CDR3 protein. A D gene is named only where the DNA matches it firmly.

TRBV6-5,TRBJ2-3,TRBD2,TGTGCCAGCAGTTACCGGGACTACACAGATACGCAGTATTTT,CASSYRDYTDTQYF
TRBV10-3,TRBJ2-7,TRBD1,TGTGCCACAGAAGACAGGGGGTACGAGCAGTACTTC,CATEDRGYEQYF
TRBV11-3,TRBJ2-1,.,TGTGCCAGCAGCTTGGCGTATTACAATGAGCAGTTCTTC,CASSLAYYNEQFF
TRBV7-6,TRBJ2-7,TRBD2,TGTGCCAGCAGCTCGGCCCTTACAGGGACTAGCGGGAACTCCTACGAGCAGTACTTC,CASSSALTGTSGNSYEQYF
TRBV9,TRBJ1-2,TRBD1,TGTGCCAGCAGCGTAGCCCGGGACAGAGCCTATGGCTACACCTTC,CASSVARDRAYGYTF
TRBV7-7,TRBJ1-6,TRBD1,TGTGCCAGCAGCCAGGGACAGGATAATTCACCCCTCCACTTT,CASSQGQDNSPLHF
TRBV10-2,TRBJ2-7,.,TGCGCCAGCAGTGTGTCCGGGAGAACGAGCGAGCAGTACTTC,CASSVSGRTSEQYF
TRBV27,TRBJ1-1,TRBD1,TGTGCCAGCAGTTTAGTGACCCTGGACAGGACAAAGGGGAACACTGAAGCTTTCTTT,CASSLVTLDRTKGNTEAFF
TRBV6-4,TRBJ2-1,.,TGTGCCAGCAGTGTTATGGAGGGCAGTGAGCAGTTCTTC,CASSVMEGSEQFF
TRBV2,TRBJ2-5,.,TGTGCCAGCAGTGGCTTATTTACAGGGACACCACGGGGAGGAGAGACCCAGTACTTC,CASSGLFTGTPRGGETQYF
TRBV4-1,TRBJ2-7,.,TGCGCCAGCAGCCAAGACCATAGACCGGGCGACGAGCAGTACTTC,CASSQDHRPGDEQYF
TRBV7-8,TRBJ1-5,.,TGTGCCAGCAGCTTAGTTTCAGGGGGCAATCAGCCCCAGCATTTT,CASSLVSGGNQPQHF
TRBV2,TRBJ1-2,TRBD1,TGTGCCAGCAGTACCGGGACAGGGGGCTTCCGAGATGGCTACACCTTC,CASSTGTGGFRDGYTF
TRBV30,TRBJ1-4,.,TGTGCCTGGAAACCGGGACCCAAGGAAGGAAAACTGTTTTTT,CAWKPGPKEGKLFF
TRBV7-8,TRBJ1-1,TRBD1,TGTGCCAGCAGCTTAGTAGGTACAGGGGGGAGAGGCACTGAAGCTTTCTTT,CASSLVGTGGRGTEAFF
TRBV5-6,TRBJ1-4,.,TGTGCCAGCAGCTTGGCCGGGAGGGGAAGGACTAATGAAAAACTGTTTTTT,CASSLAGRGRTNEKLFF